The present T cell receptor beta chain was sequenced within a study of blood T cell repertoires in COVID-19. Study overall: The United States, Italy and Spain supplied acute and convalescent COVID-19 samples.

This CDR3 comprises 11 residues. Germline lookup yields CDR1 SQVTM and CDR2 ANQGSEA. Trimming pared 7 bases from V and 5 bases from J, leaving 9 bases between. In the source study's methods: Reference gene primer amplification gave estimated nucleated cell counts. Data came from immunoSEQ multiplex PCR; TCRdb stores just in-frame clones and leaves some out. That table supplies the V and J calls and clone size; D and trimming were determined from the DNA. The repertoire has over 200,000 clones, around 84% of them found once; the top ten carry around 15%. Individuals aged about 18 to 89 years were recruited from 24 US areas. Recovered status applied to Cohort 3 donors who had two consecutive negative PCRs. It also applied to those with clearance or with symptom resolution.

This chain connects TRBV29-1 to TRBJ2-4; D may be TRBD1 (6 bases). This TCR was recovered from a man aged 18-30 years who had recovered from COVID-19. Sequenced sample: PBMCs or T cells enriched from blood (not recorded which). The CDR3 here is CSASGENIQYF. The CDR3 bases are TGCAGCGCATCAGGGGAAAACATTCAGTACTTC.